This T cell receptor beta chain was recovered during a study of cytomegalovirus exposure and HLA in healthy donors. Study results and caveats: It was confirmed in vitro that a few of the CMV-associated chains were specific for CMV antigens. Productive status was seen about 87% or about 30% of the time for most TCR beta V segments in an earlier analysis. The only immune exposure information that was available was CMV serostatus. When presence/absence was analysed, sequencing depth was taken to be roughly uniform across donors.

Germline CDR1 MGHRA, CDR2 YSYEKL. V gave up 0 bases and J gave up 9 bases, with 9 bases separating them. The CDR3 is 13 amino acids. Use of 60 Vbeta and 13 Jbeta primers characterized the PCR. Method: immunoSEQ multiplex PCR; TCRdb's copy keeps in-frame clones and lacks some. The table includes approximately 150,000 clones, 65% to 70% detected once. This clone appeared a few times. Its antigen is as yet unknown. The sequencing input was PBMCs. The origin of this receptor is a man aged 25-40 years in good health and CMV-seropositive. The rearrangement joins TRBV4-1 to TRBJ2-1; no clear D. CDR3 in amino acids: CASSQEEAIEQFF. CDR3 nucleotides: TGCGCCAGCAGCCAAGAAGAAGCGATTGAGCAGTTCTTC.